This is a list of T cell receptor beta chains from one sample in a study of T cell repertoires in cytomegalovirus infection. MiXCR, applied by TCRdb to the reads, yields one record per CDR3 protein. The table has roughly 230,000 distinct CDR3 sequences, about 17% seen once; the top ten hold around half. Sequences were obtained from CD8+ T cells from PBMCs. These receptors were obtained from a human donor in good health (CMV status not recorded). Some clones in this sample may be carry-over from other donors' samples. The CDR3 runs from the conserved cysteine through the conserved F or W. Fields, in order: D gene, V gene, clone size, J gene, CDR3 length, CDR3 DNA, CDR3 protein. A D gene is named only where the DNA matches it firmly. Size values are once, few and many counts, or a class for expanded clones, and some rows have none.

NA,TRBV7-9,NA,TRBJ1-2,14,TGTGCCAGCAGCTCGGGGAATAACCCCTATGGCTACACCTTC,CASSSGNNPYGYTF
NA,TRBV12-3/TRBV12-4,NA,TRBJ2-5,14,TGTGCCAGCAGTTTTTACCCTTCCAAAGAGACCCAGTACTTC,CASSFYPSKETQYF
NA,TRBV7-2,NA,TRBJ2-3,17,TGTGCCAGCAGCTTAACTCCAGGGATCCGGCGCACAGATACGCAGTATTTT,CASSLTPGIRRTDTQYF
NA,TRBV11-3,NA,TRBJ2-6,14,TGTGCCAGCAGCTCAGGGGTTGGGGCCAACGTCCTGACTTTC,CASSSGVGANVLTF
NA,TRBV29-1,NA,TRBJ2-6,13,TGCAGCGGGTGGTTCTCTGGGGCCAACGTCCTGACTTTC,CSGWFSGANVLTF
NA,TRBV6-2/TRBV6-3,few,TRBJ2-7,13,TGTGCCAGCAGTTACGACCGCTCCTACGAGCAGTACTTC,CASSYDRSYEQYF
NA,TRBV7-2,many,TRBJ2-7,14,TGTGCCAGCAGCCCAGAGGGCCGCTCCTACGAGCAGTACTTC,CASSPEGRSYEQYF
NA,TRBV29-1,few,TRBJ1-1,15,TGCAGCGTTCGGGAATCCTACGGCTCGGACACTGAAGCTTTCTTT,CSVRESYGSDTEAFF
NA,TRBV28,NA,TRBJ1-6,14,TGTGCCAGCAGTACTCCAGGGACTTTTTCACCCCTCCACTTT,CASSTPGTFSPLHF
NA,TRBV7-2,many,TRBJ2-7,13,TGTGCCAGCAGCTTCTCCACCGTCTACGAGCAGTACTTC,CASSFSTVYEQYF
NA,TRBV5-6,NA,TRBJ2-2,14,TGTGCCAGCAGCTTGGGCGGGCTCGCCGGGGAGCTGTTTTTT,CASSLGGLAGELFF
TRBD1,TRBV6-6,many,TRBJ2-1,15,TGTGCCAGCAGGCCACCGACAGGGAACTACAATGAGCAGTTCTTC,CASRPPTGNYNEQFF
TRBD1,TRBV6-2/TRBV6-3,few,TRBJ1-5,15,TGTGCCAGCAGTAAACTCCGGGACAGCGATCAGCCCCAGCATTTT,CASSKLRDSDQPQHF
NA,TRBV12-3/TRBV12-4,NA,TRBJ1-2,13,TGTGCCAGCAGTTTTTCAGGGGCAGCCGCGTACACCTTC,CASSFSGAAAYTF
NA,TRBV7-9,many,TRBJ2-7,15,TGTGCCAGCACCTTAATGGACAGCCTCCGCTACGAGCAGTACTTC,CASTLMDSLRYEQYF
TRBD2,TRBV20-1,NA,TRBJ2-3,16,TGCAGTGCTAGCCCCCTAGCGGGGGGCACCACAGATACGCAGTATTTT,CSASPLAGGTTDTQYF